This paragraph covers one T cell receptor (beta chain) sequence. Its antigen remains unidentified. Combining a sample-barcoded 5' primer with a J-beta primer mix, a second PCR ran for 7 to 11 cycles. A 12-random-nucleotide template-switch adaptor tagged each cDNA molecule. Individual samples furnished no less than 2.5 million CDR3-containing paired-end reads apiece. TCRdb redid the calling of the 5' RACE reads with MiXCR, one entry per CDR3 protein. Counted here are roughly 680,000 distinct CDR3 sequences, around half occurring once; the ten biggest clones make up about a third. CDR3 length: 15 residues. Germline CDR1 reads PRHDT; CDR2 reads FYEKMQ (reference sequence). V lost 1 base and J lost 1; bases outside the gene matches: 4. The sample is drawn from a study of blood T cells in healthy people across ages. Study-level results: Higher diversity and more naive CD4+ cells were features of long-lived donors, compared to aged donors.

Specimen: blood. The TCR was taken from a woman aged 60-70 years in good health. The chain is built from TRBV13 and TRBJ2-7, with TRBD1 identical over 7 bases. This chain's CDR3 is CASSLEEQGSYEQYF. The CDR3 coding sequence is TGTGCCAGCAGCTTAGAGGAACAGGGGTCCTACGAGCAGTACTTC.